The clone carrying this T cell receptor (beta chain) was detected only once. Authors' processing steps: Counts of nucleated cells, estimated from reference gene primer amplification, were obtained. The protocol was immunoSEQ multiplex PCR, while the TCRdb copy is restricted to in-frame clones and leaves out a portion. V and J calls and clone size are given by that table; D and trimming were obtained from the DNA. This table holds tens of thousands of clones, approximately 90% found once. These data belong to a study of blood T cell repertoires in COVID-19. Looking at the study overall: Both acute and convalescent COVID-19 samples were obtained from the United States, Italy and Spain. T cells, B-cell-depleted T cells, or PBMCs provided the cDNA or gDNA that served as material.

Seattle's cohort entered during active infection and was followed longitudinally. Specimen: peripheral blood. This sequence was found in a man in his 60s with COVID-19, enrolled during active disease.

CDR3 sequence reads: CASHRTGANYGYTF. Here the CDR3 DNA reads TGTGCCAGCCACCGGACAGGGGCTAACTATGGCTACACCTTC. The V call is TRBV28, the J call TRBJ1-2; 9 bases align to TRBD1. Germline V lookup: CDR1 MDHEN, CDR2 SYDVKM. The length of the CDR3 is 14 residues. V lost 8 bases to trimming and J lost 0 bases; unmatched junction nucleotides: 4.